Described below is a single TCR beta chain sequence and its context. What antigen it recognizes has not been identified. Base qualities are not recorded, but no much larger clone differs from it by a single base. The source of the sample is a study of cytomegalovirus exposure and HLA in healthy donors (dated by TCRdb to the late 2010s). About the full investigation: An earlier analysis of a few hundred of the donors reported 276 Gb of sequence data and 90 million to 120 million unique TCR beta sequences obtained from about 179 million T cells. In the later analysis, no new phenotypic data were used to find candidate immune exposures; instead, reliance was placed on TCR beta sequences and their occurrence across donors. To predict cytomegalovirus infection status, the study combined high-throughput TCR immunosequencing, statistical association of individual TCRs with disease status, and machine learning. The study aimed to test whether signatures of past pathogen exposure could be identified by cataloging public T cell receptors. All discovery cohort repertoires had been generated using a single sequencing platform. Around 320 gigabases of sequencing data and tens of millions of unique TCR sequences were included in an early release covering 550 to 650 HLA-typed donors. A later genetic analysis took genome-wide SNP genotypes for about 55% of the roughly 700 donors and used that subset as a discovery cohort. The T cell repertoires of around 730 subjects were profiled by immunosequencing and related to cytomegalovirus serostatus. A later analysis re-analyzed previously published TCR beta repertoires from hundreds of donors and added high-resolution HLA genotyping to study TCR occurrence patterns. Across about 370 genotyped donors of the cohort, an average of roughly 200,000 unique TCR beta nucleotide sequences per donor were sequenced, and roughly a sixth of those sequences were non-productive. In an earlier analysis of roughly 540 of the donors, high-throughput TCR beta sequencing was used to judge whether each TCR beta V gene segment behaved as functional or pseudogenic. Five DR-DQ haplotypes were treated as single units for association and clustering because of strong linkage in the cohort. A separate validation cohort of 100 to 150 different subjects was used in addition to the 666-subject first cohort. The number of typed donors differed by locus: roughly 629-640 for A, B, C, DRB1 and DQB1; approximately 530 for DQA1; some 590 for DPA1; and about 450 for DPB1. Of the roughly 410 genotyped donors, 81% were placed in the genetic ancestry cluster associated with self-reported Caucasian donors. Donor age, sex, ethnicity and CMV serostatus were compiled together with the repertoire data. Class I and class II HLA loci were covered by the typing at four-digit resolution.

Reading from cysteine to phenylalanine, the CDR3 counts 14 amino acids. Of all the DNA, just the CDR3 is kept, 42 bases in frame from base 1. Based on the germline V gene, the CDR1 and CDR2 sequences are KGHSH and LQKENI. The junction shows trimming of 2 bases on V and 5 bases on J, and the gene matches do not reach 3 bases of it. The cohort consisted of 600 to 700 healthy bone marrow donors. Cohort members were all nominally healthy when sampled, although unrecorded immune exposures were likely present. The donor was CMV seronegative and was included in the group of several hundred seronegative cohort members. Each donor provided a peripheral blood sample, and peripheral blood mononuclear cells were used for TCR beta sequencing. Genomic DNA was extracted from the blood cell samples with the Qiagen DNeasy Blood Extraction Kit. Findings and caveats that apply to the study as a whole: Linkage disequilibrium might explain the correlated functional status among segregating V segments, but an unknown experimental factor could not be ruled out. Most TCR sequences were observed very rarely across donors, whereas some public TCRs were present in many individuals. According to a later analysis, most CMV-associated TCR beta chains appeared to be HLA-restricted, and the HLA associations seemed to be driven largely by CMV exposure. The sequencing pipeline was judged likely to have produced a cluster of highly shared sequence variants as a technical artifact. CMV serostatus was the only immune exposure information available for the cohort. A later analysis found that TCR association rates varied across HLA loci, with DRB1 alleles showing the most associated TCRs and HLA-C alleles the fewest. Because counts were too low, approximately 15 rarely observed V segments, including chromosome 9 orphons, were excluded from the earlier analysis of 500 to 700 of the donors. Some IMGT-functional V segments, including TRBV6-2 and TRBV6-3, could not be told apart with the 87-base-pair reads, so those segments were excluded. A later analysis associated 16,951 TCR beta sequences with specific HLA alleles at a false discovery rate of 0.05. In an earlier analysis of some 640 of the donors, most TCR beta V segments were observed in productive rearrangements about 87% or about 30% of the time, broadly matching IMGT annotations. The study listed 164 TCR beta chains as associated with cytomegalovirus. Compared with equally common non-associated chains, HLA-associated TCR beta chains in a later analysis were more clonally expanded and had lower generation probabilities. The cohort was sequenced for TCR beta chains only, and without alpha or paired-chain data the features that could be detected were limited. V-gene and J-gene trimming of TCR beta chains was associated with a missense DCLRE1C variant in a later genetic analysis, and the association was replicated in an independent cohort. In vitro tests confirmed that three of the cytomegalovirus-associated TCR beta chains recognize cytomegalovirus antigens. When HLA alleles, especially DR and DQ, strongly co-occurred, attributing TCR associations to individual alleles was difficult. Compared with the roughly 670-donor mean, donors in an Asian-associated ancestry cluster had fewer N-insertions in productive TCRs, according to a later genetic analysis. HLA typing was unavailable for some donors at each locus, so association tests used only the typed subset. A further reported finding was that TCR beta sequences accurately predicted the HLA-A and HLA-B alleles for most subjects in the first cohort. The presence/absence analyses assumed that sequencing depth was roughly uniform across donors, and that assumption may not be true. According to a later analysis, parvovirus B19, influenza, CMV and Epstein-Barr virus appeared linked to several top co-occurrence clusters. The authors suggested that the approach could potentially be generalized to other disease states and immunological phenotypes. The classifier was reported to diagnose cytomegalovirus status with high specificity and sensitivity in both the original cohort and the validation cohort.

Libraries were made using the immunoSEQ multiplex PCR assay. The multiplex PCR relied on a mix of 60 forward primers for TCR Vbeta segments and 13 reverse primers for TCR Jbeta segments. A multiplex PCR assay on genomic DNA amplified the CDR3 region of rearranged TCR beta genes. The Illumina HiSeq System was used to sequence the amplified TCR beta libraries as 87-base-pair reads. On the study's bioinformatics: A later analysis tallied 75 million to 95 million unique TCR beta chains across the 666 repertoires, and some 10 million of those chains were shared by two or more donors. To remove PCR and sequencing errors, raw reads were error-corrected and collapsed into unique sequences using a nearest-neighbor algorithm that merged closely related sequences. To assign V, D and J gene segments, CDR3 sequences were aligned to IMGT reference sequences. For a sequence to be retained, a match of at least six nucleotides to both a V gene segment and a J gene segment was required. A rearrangement was called productive if the CDR3 had no stop codons and remained in frame with V and J, and every other rearrangement was called non-productive. CDR3 was defined by IMGT convention, running from the second conserved V-encoded cysteine to the conserved J-encoded phenylalanine. Sequences without an unambiguous match to a single V gene segment were excluded from the earlier analysis of several hundred of the donors. In an earlier analysis of 587 of the donors, V segments were called functional above 56.7% productive rearrangements and were called segregating when the between-donor standard deviation exceeded 5%. To diagnose cytomegalovirus status from the catalog of TCR beta chain sequences, a statistical classification framework was built. In a later analysis, V and J genes were assigned by comparing TCR nucleotide sequences against IMGT/GENE-DB human TR gene sequences. The TCRdist pipeline was used in a later analysis to assign CDR3 sequences and most-parsimonious VDJ recombination scenarios. In a later analysis, each TCR beta chain was defined by its CDR3 amino acid sequence together with its V-gene family, and reads without a unique V-gene family were excluded. To address suspected cross-contamination and a sequencing artifact, a later analysis removed some 620 highly shared, low-generation-probability nucleotide sequences. In a later analysis, a clonal expansion index for each public chain was calculated from normalized within-repertoire ranks of inferred template counts. In a later analysis, generation probabilities were computed using a VDJ recombination model fitted to out-of-frame rearrangements, and the results were checked against IGoR. Hypergeometric tests were used in a later analysis to score TCR-TCR, TCR-HLA and TCR-CMV co-occurrence, with a repertoire-size bias correction applied to the TCR pairs. In a later analysis, false discovery rates were estimated by permuting HLA or CMV assignments 20 times. In a later analysis, co-occurring TCRs were grouped using DBSCAN, and TCRdist sequence similarity was added for clustering within HLA-allele-positive subsets. Repertoires with fewer than 30,000 or more than 120,000 public chains, plus five repertoires with anomalous nucleotide sharing, were excluded from co-occurrence clustering. In TCRdb, the immuneACCESS table is reduced to in-frame sequences with V and J assigned. These tables do not hold every clone; where another copy was compared, an unresolved V gene accounts for under half, and the others remain unexplained. V, J and clone size derive from that table, while D and trimming were established from the DNA sequence. In this sample the table shows about 150,000 clones, more than 70% of which occur a single time. Clones ranked in the top ten supply 3.1% of the sample.

The receptor was derived from a male donor in good health and CMV-seronegative. The sample consisted of PBMCs. This chain is built from TRBV18 and TRBJ2-4, with 7 bases aligning to TRBD2. CDR3 reads: CASSPGGVQNIQYF. The DNA reads TGTGCCAGCTCACCAGGGGGGGTACAAAACATTCAGTACTTC.